This TCR beta chain was documented in a study of human T cells and chemical hapten exposure. Study-wide context: Variability of per-sample TCR yields stemmed mainly from small differences in pooled library volume. Study-level points and caveats: Positive correlation was observed between PT1 expanded TCR counts and patch test score. TCRs exceeding 1 in 1000 frequency stayed unchanged with DPC sensitization.

In its sample, this clonotype was seen a few times. Its antigen is as yet unknown. The time point: patch test 1, 2 weeks after DPC sensitization. Treatment of the sample: therapeutic diphenylcyclopropenone sensitization with weekly scalp DPC. The CDR3 has 13 residues. The germline V and J ends were trimmed by 6 bases and 2 bases, with 8 bases remaining between them. Within the library, unique molecular identifiers were attached to each individual cDNA molecule. One entry per CDR3 protein, called by TCRdb with MiXCR from the RACE reads. Of 150,000 or so distinct CDR3 sequences in the sample, about 14% were seen once.

This sequence was found in a young woman with alopecia areata. Some clones in this sample may be carry-over from other donors' samples. The chain employs TRBV12-3 or TRBV12-4 and TRBJ1-3; D gene uncertain. This specimen was whole blood, taken in connection with sensitization to the hapten diphenylcyclopropenone (DPC). In nucleotides, the CDR3 is TGTGCCAGCAGCAGAATTGCTGGAAACACCATATATTTT. This gives the protein CASSRIAGNTIYF.